The 24 T cell receptor beta chains reported below all come from one sample, sequenced in a study of T cells in Graves' hyperthyroidism and ophthalmopathy. Amplification of TCR beta CDR3 regions was performed using RNA transcripts as template. The TCR CDR3 first-round RT-PCR relied on the HTBI primer set. A single record per CDR3 protein comes from TCRdb applying MiXCR to the multiplex PCR reads. The table lists some 350,000 distinct CDR3 sequences, 15% to 20% of them singletons. Sequenced sample: blood. These receptors were obtained from a woman younger than 35 with Graves' hyperthyroidism.

This clonotype has ten or more counts. The rearrangement links TRBV20-1 to TRBJ2-4; D is possibly TRBD1 (5 bases). Germline values: CDR1 DFQATT, CDR2 SNEGSKA (reference sequence). Trimming shortened V by 0 bases and J by 6 bases, and 12 bases separated the two germline ends. This CDR3 contains 14 residues. The CDR3 spells CSARDPPQGNIQYF. The CDR3 region has the DNA TGCAGTGCTAGAGATCCCCCGCAGGGAAACATTCAGTACTTC.

Comment on this clonotype: This may arise from a read error, as a much more abundant clone is one base away. The rearrangement uses TRBV9 and TRBJ2-7, with TRBD1 as a possible D gene (6 bases). The CDR3 has 14 amino acids. CDR1 is SGDLS and CDR2 is YYNGEE in the germline V gene. The CDR3 bases are TGTGCCAGCAGCGGTGGACAGTCCTCCTACGAGCATTACTTC. Translated: CASSGGQSSYEHYF.

Many counts were recorded for this clonotype. The chain carries TRBV7-6 and TRBJ2-5; 7 bases line up with TRBD2. Unmatched junction bases numbered 10, after V lost 2 bases and J lost 4 bases. There are 16 residues in the CDR3. Per germline, CDR1 SGHVS and CDR2 FNYEAQ. The CDR3 DNA is TGTGCCAGCAGCTTATTTGGGCGGACGGGAGGAGAGACCCAGTACTTC. Translation gives CASSLFGRTGGETQYF.

This clonotype was observed at least ten times. The CDR3 DNA reads as TGTGCCTGGAACGAGGGGTTAGGGGGCACCATATATTTT. Residues: CAWNEGLGGTIYF. The chain employs TRBV30 and TRBJ1-3; D perhaps matches TRBD1 (6 bases). This CDR3 has 13 residues. V gave up 4 bases and J gave up 9 bases, with 16 bases separating them. CDR1 is GTSNPN, CDR2 SVGIG, per germline (reference sequence).

The genes are TRBV6-5 and TRBJ2-7, with D possibly being TRBD2 (5 bases). Trimming took off 6 bases at V and 3 bases at J, with 9 bases between the two ends. CDR1 is MNHEY, CDR2 SVGAGI, per germline. This CDR3 region has 12 residues. The chain's CDR3 is CASRYDYYEQYF. The CDR3 DNA reads TGTGCCAGCAGGTACGACTACTACGAGCAGTACTTC.

This clonotype appeared many times. The chain combines TRBV6-2 or TRBV6-3 with TRBJ2-7; 12 bases fit TRBD1. Per germline, CDR1 MNHEY and CDR2 SVGEGT. The J segment lost 5 bases and the V segment lost 6 bases, leaving 20 bases of the junction unmatched. The CDR3 has 19 amino acids. The CDR3 bases are TGTGCCAGCAGCCCGAAGGGGACAGGGGGCCTTGGTAGTCGCGACGAGCAGTACTTC. It is translated as CASSPKGTGGLGSRDEQYF.

The V call is TRBV27, the J call TRBJ1-1; TRBD1 matches at 7 bases. The CDR3 length is 15 residues. The germline V gene encodes CDR1 MNHEY and CDR2 SMNVEV (reference sequence). V was pared by 8 bases and J by 1 base, with 10 bases of the junction left unmatched. CDR3 sequence: CASRETGDPNTEAFF. The DNA for the CDR3 is TGTGCCAGCCGAGAAACAGGGGACCCGAACACTGAAGCTTTCTTT.

The J gene is TRBJ1-1, the V gene TRBV28, with D perhaps TRBD1 (5 bases). V gave up 5 bases and J gave up 7 bases, with 11 bases separating them. The germline gives CDR1 MDHEN, CDR2 SYDVKM. The CDR3 consists of 12 residues. The CDR3 spells CASSPPGGEAFF. The CDR3 DNA sequence: TGTGCCAGCAGTCCCCCGGGGGGTGAAGCTTTCTTT.

This clonotype was seen repeatedly, ten times or more. J is TRBJ2-7 and V is TRBV27; no definite D call. The CDR3 sequence is 14 residues long. The germline V gene encodes CDR1 MNHEY and CDR2 SMNVEV (reference sequence). Trimming removed 5 bases from V and 2 bases from J, with 13 bases in between. The CDR3 bases are TGTGCCAGCAGTCCAATCCAAAGGACCTACGAGCAGTACTTC. It specifies CASSPIQRTYEQYF.

This clonotype has just a few counts. At one of its ends the junction is not consistent with the germline gene, which may arise from a read error. The V gene is TRBV2, the J gene TRBJ2-5; 11 bases line up with TRBD2. Germline CDR1 and CDR2: SNHLY and FYNNEI. The CDR3 sequence is 15 residues long. CDR3 sequence: CASTEGLADGETKYF. CDR3 nucleotide sequence: TGTGCCAGCACCGAGGGACTAGCGGATGGGGAGACCAAGTACTTC. The full variable domain, its missing parts supplied by reference TRBV2 and TRBJ2-5, is EPEVTQTPSHQVTQMGQEVILRCVPISNHLYFYWYRQILGQKVEFLVSFYNNEISEKSEIFDDQFSVERPDGSNFTLKIRSTKLEDSAMYFCASTEGLADGETKYFGPGTRLLVL.

This clonotype occurred many times. The V call is TRBV20-1, the J call TRBJ2-7; 7 bases are a match to TRBD1. Germline CDR1 DFQATT, CDR2 SNEGSKA (reference sequence). The junction had 5 bases not matched to a gene; V was cut back by 3 bases and J by 3 bases. The CDR3 loop spans 13 amino acids. In DNA, the CDR3 is TGCAGTGCTAGTCCAGGGGGTCTCTACGAGCAGTACTTC. It encodes CSASPGGLYEQYF.

This clonotype was counted at least ten times. The V gene is TRBV3-1, the J gene TRBJ2-7; D might be TRBD1 (5 bases). The germline V gene has CDR1 LGHDT and CDR2 YNNKEL (reference sequence). This CDR3 comprises 13 residues. The germline V and J ends were trimmed by 5 bases and 3 bases, with 11 bases remaining between them. DNA for the CDR3: TGTGCCAGCAGCGTATCCAGGGACTACGAGCAGTACTTC. Protein product: CASSVSRDYEQYF.

Turning to this clonotype: This sequence may be a read error, since a much larger clone differs from it by one base. The conserved phenylalanine or tryptophan normally closing the CDR3 is absent here, so this likely arose from a read error. The genes are TRBV5-1 and TRBJ1-1, with D unresolved. The CDR3 sequence is 14 residues long. Germline V gene sequence: CDR1 SGHRS, CDR2 YFSETQ. The V gene lost 4 bases and the J gene lost 1 base, with 11 bases spanning the gap. Here the CDR3 DNA reads TGCGCCAGCAGCCTTCCCTCTAAGAACACTGAAGCTTTCCTT. This sequence encodes CASSLPSKNTEAFL.

Ten or more counts support this clonotype. V and J are TRBV6-5 and TRBJ1-3; D remains ambiguous. The CDR3 is made up of 14 amino acids. Per the germline V gene, CDR1 is MNHEY and CDR2 is SVGAGI. The germline V and J ends were trimmed by 4 bases and 4 bases, with 11 bases remaining between them. The CDR3 DNA follows: TGTGCCAGCAGTTCCGGGCGAGTAGGAAACACCATATATTTT. Translated, it gives CASSSGRVGNTIYF.

On this clonotype: A read error is likely, as this CDR3 ends without the conserved phenylalanine or tryptophan. The rearrangement joins TRBV15 to TRBJ1-2; possible D gene TRBD1, 5 bases. Germline V CDR1 and CDR2: LNHNV, YYDKDF (reference sequence). V lost 2 bases and J lost 4, with 14 bases in between. This CDR3 comprises 15 residues. The CDR3 bases are TGTGCCACCAGCAGATCTTCAGGGTCGCTCTATGGCTACACCGTC. This gives the protein CATSRSSGSLYGYTV.

V is TRBV20-1 and J is TRBJ1-2, with a weak D call TRBD1 (5 bases). The CDR3 has 13 amino acids. Looked up from germline, CDR1 is DFQATT and CDR2 is SNEGSKA (reference sequence). Trimming stripped 0 bases from V and 4 bases from J, with 9 bases between. The CDR3 bases are TGCAGTGCTAGAGATGGACATTTCTATGGCTACACCTTC. Its translation: CSARDGHFYGYTF.

This chain links TRBV3-1 with TRBJ2-7; 9 bases are shared with TRBD2. CDR3 size: 15 residues. J gave up 0 bases and V 2 bases, and 2 bases lay outside the gene matches. Germline CDR1 and CDR2: LGHDT and YNNKEL (reference sequence). CDR3: CASSQLAGTSYEQYF. The CDR3, as DNA: TGTGCCAGCAGCCAACTAGCGGGAACCTCCTACGAGCAGTACTTC.

V and J are TRBV12-3 or TRBV12-4 and TRBJ1-2; D is unresolved. V was pared by 3 bases and J by 5 bases, with 10 bases between. The CDR3 runs to 13 residues. The CDR3 DNA reads TGTGCCAGCAGTTTGAGTTCGGATTATGGCTACACCTTC. This sequence encodes CASSLSSDYGYTF.

This clonotype was recorded many times. The V and J genes are TRBV12-3 or TRBV12-4 and TRBJ2-5, with D perhaps matching TRBD2 (6 bases). Trimming shortened V by 7 bases and J by 3 bases, and 18 bases separated the two germline ends. This CDR3 region has 15 residues. The CDR3 reads CASTMGDFLKETQYF. The CDR3 region has the DNA TGTGCCAGCACCATGGGGGACTTTCTAAAAGAGACCCAGTACTTC.

This clonotype occurred many times. The gene calls are TRBV30 and TRBJ1-1; 7 bases align to TRBD1. The CDR3 sequence is 15 residues long. Per the germline V gene, CDR1 is GTSNPN and CDR2 is SVGIG (reference sequence). With 5 bases clipped from V and 1 base from J, the junction kept 10 bases outside the gene matches. CDR3 nucleotide sequence: TGTGCCTGGGCCGGGACAGTCGTCTGGAACACTGAAGCTTTCTTT. This sequence encodes CAWAGTVVWNTEAFF.

The chain couples TRBV6-1 to TRBJ2-1, with 10 bases fitting TRBD2. The V and J ends lost 4 bases and 7 bases, in that order; junction bases with no gene match: 7. The CDR3 extends over 15 amino acids. Germline V lookup: CDR1 MNHNS, CDR2 SASEGT. CDR3 DNA: TGTGCCAGCAGTGTAAGCGGGGGGGCCGGGAATGAGCAGTTCTTC. Amino acids: CASSVSGGAGNEQFF.

This clonotype has a count of ten or more. This sequence joins TRBV7-8 and TRBJ2-7, with 7 positions matching TRBD2. Germline loops: CDR1 SGHVS, CDR2 FQNEAQ. Losses at the gene ends were 5 bases for V and 1 base for J; bases not matched to a gene: 2. The CDR3 has 13 residues. CDR3 residues: CASSHGGSYEQYF. CDR3 nucleotides: TGTGCCAGCAGCCACGGGGGGTCCTACGAGCAGTACTTC.

This clonotype appeared many times. The gene calls are TRBV7-2 and TRBJ1-2; D may be TRBD1 (5 bases). V shed 5 bases and J shed 4 bases, with 14 bases lying between them. CDR1 is SGHTA and CDR2 is FQGNSA in the germline V gene. CDR3 length: 14 amino acids. In DNA form, the CDR3 reads TGTGCCAGCAGCCCCCGGGAGGGGTCCTATGGCTACACCTTC. Encoded protein: CASSPREGSYGYTF.

In this sample, this clonotype turned up many times. V and J are TRBV6-5 and TRBJ1-1; D call uncertain. This CDR3 contains 15 residues. Germline V CDR1 and CDR2: MNHEY, SVGAGI. The ends were cut back, 0 bases at V and 12 bases at J, with 20 bases in the middle. DNA for the CDR3: TGTGCCAGCAGTTACTCTGTGGACGTAAAAAAGGGTCCTTTCTTT. This encodes CASSYSVDVKKGPFF.